Listed below are T cell receptor beta chains from one sample, sequenced in a study of OX40 agonist ivuxolimab in advanced cancers. The protocol was immunoSEQ multiplex PCR, while the TCRdb copy is restricted to in-frame clones and leaves out a portion. The sample has 60,000 to 75,000 clones; about four fifths are singletons. This material consisted of CD4+ or CD8+ T cells sorted from blood, taken in a trial of the OX40 agonist ivuxolimab. All receptors come from an adult with an advanced solid tumor such as melanoma, head and neck, liver or kidney cancer. The CDR3 runs from the conserved cysteine through the conserved F or W. Fields, in order: J gene, D gene, V gene, clone size, CDR3 DNA, CDR3 protein. The D gene is left open where the match is weak. Rows may omit the clone size; those that give it use once, few, many or a size class.

TRBJ1-1,.,TRBV6-6,.,TGTGCCAGCAGTTACCGGGGCGGAGCTTTCTTT,CASSYRGGAFF
TRBJ1-3,TRBD1,TRBV19,few,TGTGCCACCCTGGACAGGCACTCTGGAAACACCATATATTTT,CATLDRHSGNTIYF
TRBJ2-1,TRBD2,TRBV5-4,.,TGTGCCAGCAGCTCCACCGGGGGGGCGTACAATGAGCAGTTCTTC,CASSSTGGAYNEQFF
TRBJ1-2,.,TRBV18,.,TGTGCCAGCTCACCTAATGCAGGGGAGGTAGCATACTACACCTTC,CASSPNAGEVAYYTF
TRBJ1-2,.,TRBV5-1,.,TGCGCCAGCAGCTTGGGTGAGGGCAACGGTAACTATGGCTACACCTTC,CASSLGEGNGNYGYTF
TRBJ2-1,TRBD1,TRBV11-2,.,TGTGCCAGCAGCTTAGGGACAGGGGATGAGCAGTTCTTC,CASSLGTGDEQFF
TRBJ2-4,.,TRBV4-2,few,TGTGCCAGCAGCCAAGAACTGAGGGGGAAGGGGAGCCCAAACATTCAGTACTTC,CASSQELRGKGSPNIQYF
TRBJ2-1,.,TRBV19,few,TGTGCCAGTAGTACTCAGGGGGGTGAGCAGTTCTTC,CASSTQGGEQFF
TRBJ2-7,.,TRBV7-2,.,TGTGCCAGCAGCCGCCAGAGAGACTACGAGCAGTACTTC,CASSRQRDYEQYF
TRBJ2-4,.,TRBV5-6,.,TGTGCCAGCAGCTTGGTGGGTCCGGGAAACATTCAGTACTTC,CASSLVGPGNIQYF
TRBJ1-2,TRBD1,TRBV28,once,TGTGCCAGCAGTTCCTCACAGGGGAACTATGGCTACACCTTC,CASSSSQGNYGYTF
TRBJ1-5,.,TRBV4-1,.,TGCGCCAGCAGCCAAACCGGGATCAATCAGCCCCAGCATTTT,CASSQTGINQPQHF
TRBJ1-1,.,TRBV6-5,.,TGTGCCAGCAGTTACCGGGGCGGAGCTTTCTTT,CASSYRGGAFF
TRBJ1-1,.,TRBV10-3,.,TGTGCCACCCGTGGCCCAGGGAACACTGAAGCTTTCTTT,CATRGPGNTEAFF
TRBJ2-3,.,TRBV2,.,TGTGCCAGCAGTGAAGTAAGGCGGACGCAGTATTTT,CASSEVRRTQYF
TRBJ2-3,.,TRBV21-1,.,TGTGCCAGCAGCAAAGCGCGGGAGCGGATTCTAAGCACAGATACGCAGTATTTT,CASSKARERILSTDTQYF